The 26 T cell receptor beta chains below all came from one sample that was sequenced in a study of Ad26.COV2.S vaccination and SARS-CoV-2 variants. Using immunoSEQ multiplex PCR, the repertoire was profiled, and TCRdb retains in-frame clones only, with some absent. The table shows about 680,000 clones, with more than 80% occurring only once. Treatment: some 20 received Ad26.COV2.S at low or high dose, single or two shots; roughly five received placebo; per-sample allocation not given. The investigators took samples on day 63 after the first vaccine or placebo injection. This sample comprised peripheral blood, obtained in a trial of Ad26.COV2.S vaccine versus placebo. The source of these receptors is a person aged 18-60 years who received the Ad26.COV2.S COVID-19 vaccine or a placebo.

J is TRBJ2-3 and V is TRBV27; D assignment may be TRBD1 or TRBD2 (5 bases each). The V gene's germline CDR1 is MNHEY and CDR2 SMNVEV (reference sequence). Trimming removed 3 bases at V and 0 bases at J, with 13 bases between. The CDR3 is 16 residues long. DNA of the CDR3: TGTGCCAGCAGTTTTGGGGGTGGGGCCAGCACAGATACGCAGTATTTT. This sequence encodes CASSFGGGASTDTQYF.

This chain links TRBV18 with TRBJ2-2; D is ambiguous. V was cut by 0 bases and J by 7 bases, with 9 bases left in between. Germline assignment: CDR1 KGHSH and CDR2 LQKENI. The CDR3 loop spans 14 amino acids. CDR3 sequence: CASSPPVAFGELFF. DNA of the CDR3: TGTGCCAGCTCACCACCGGTCGCATTCGGGGAGCTGTTTTTT.

The chain carries TRBV10-3 and TRBJ2-5; 7 bases are shared with TRBD2. V gave up 7 bases and J gave up 9 bases; unmatched junction bases: 17. This CDR3 contains 15 residues. Germline CDR1 and CDR2: ENHRY and SYGVKD. In DNA form, the CDR3 reads TGTGCCATCACAAGAGAGGCGCGGGGCGGGGGAGCCCAGTACTTC. As protein: CAITREARGGGAQYF.

The chain employs TRBV18 and TRBJ2-3; 12 bases are a match to TRBD2. The CDR3 covers 15 residues. V dropped 3 bases and J dropped 7; count of bases not matched to a gene: 5. Per the germline V gene, CDR1 is KGHSH and CDR2 is LQKENI. The CDR3: CASSPASGGAYTQYF. The CDR3, as DNA: TGTGCCAGCTCACCTGCTAGCGGGGGGGCTTATACGCAGTATTTT.

This sequence joins TRBV7-9 and TRBJ2-7; 9 bases fit TRBD2. This CDR3 region has 14 residues. Losses at the gene ends were 4 bases for V and 6 bases for J; bases not matched to a gene: 7. Germline CDR1 reads SEHNR; CDR2 reads FQNEAQ (reference sequence). CDR3 DNA: TGTGCCAGCAGCTCGACTAGCGGTGGTGGCGAGCAGTACTTC. Translating it yields CASSSTSGGGEQYF.

With regard to this clone: Other nucleotide sequences in the sample specify the same CDR3. This chain links TRBV19 with TRBJ1-1; D is possibly TRBD1 (6 bases). The V gene lost 9 bases and the J gene lost 0 bases, with 14 bases spanning the gap. The CDR3 is 14 amino acids. Germline-derived CDR1 and CDR2 are LNHDA and SQIVND (reference sequence). The CDR3 sequence: CASNPRDMNTEAFF. The CDR3 DNA reads as TGTGCCAGCAACCCCAGGGACATGAACACTGAAGCTTTCTTT.

The chain recombines TRBV6-5 with TRBJ2-2; D tentatively fits TRBD1 or TRBD2 (5 bases each). The ends were cut back, 11 bases at V and 7 bases at J, with 14 bases in the middle. Germline-derived CDR1 and CDR2 are MNHEY and SVGAGI. This CDR3 has 12 residues. The CDR3: CAAGDPFGELFF. The DNA for the CDR3 is TGTGCCGCTGGGGACCCGTTCGGGGAGCTGTTTTTT.

The chain couples TRBV30 to TRBJ2-1; TRBD2 matches 9 bases. The CDR3 has 15 amino acids. Per germline, CDR1 GTSNPN and CDR2 SVGIG (reference sequence). J gave up 7 bases and V 0 bases, and 7 bases lay outside the gene matches. The CDR3 DNA is TGTGCCTGGAGTGTACAGAGACTAGCGGAGAATGAGCAGTTCTTC. This encodes CAWSVQRLAENEQFF.

The V and J genes are TRBV6-2 or TRBV6-3 and TRBJ2-2, with TRBD2 matching 7 bases. The length of the CDR3 is 15 residues. Germline-derived CDR1 and CDR2 are MNHEY and SVGEGT. Trimming cost V 5 bases and J 4 bases; bases outside gene matches: 7. CDR3 coding DNA: TGTGCCAGCAGTCGACTAGCCCCGGGCACCGGGGAGCTGTTTTTT. This translates into CASSRLAPGTGELFF.

The chain is built from TRBV18 and TRBJ2-2, with D uncertain. This CDR3 has 18 residues. Per germline, CDR1 KGHSH and CDR2 LQKENI. V lost 6 bases and J 7 bases, leaving 27 bases between the germline ends. CDR3 residues: CASSKSSGDSWGGGELFF. The CDR3 DNA is TGTGCCAGCTCCAAATCATCGGGCGACTCCTGGGGTGGCGGGGAGCTGTTTTTT.

V usage is TRBV4-3 and J usage is TRBJ1-2; D possibly corresponds to TRBD1 (5 bases). CDR1 LGHNA and CDR2 YSLEER come from the germline V gene. Trimming removed 4 bases from V and 4 bases from J, with 22 bases in between. There are 17 residues in the CDR3. The CDR3 sequence: CASSLEGTRESGYGYTF. In DNA form, the CDR3 reads TGCGCCAGCAGCCTTGAAGGGACCAGAGAGTCGGGCTATGGCTACACCTTC.

J is TRBJ2-1 and V is TRBV7-8, with 10 positions matching TRBD2. The CDR3 totals 16 residues. The V gene end was trimmed by 0 bases and the J gene end by 4 bases; junction bases not matched to a gene: 3. CDR1 and CDR2 from the germline V gene are SGHVS and FQNEAQ. CDR3 bases: TGTGCCAGCAGCTTAGCCGGACTAGCGGAGTACAATGAGCAGTTCTTC. Amino acids: CASSLAGLAEYNEQFF.

This chain joins TRBV4-2 and TRBJ2-7; D remains ambiguous. The V end lost 1 base, the J end lost 4 bases, and 8 bases lay between the germline ends. Germline lookup yields CDR1 LGHNA and CDR2 YNFKEQ. This CDR3 comprises 13 residues. CDR3 sequence reads: CASSQAVDYEQYF. In nucleotides, the CDR3 is TGTGCCAGCAGCCAAGCGGTCGATTACGAGCAGTACTTC.

The chain joins TRBV6-1 to TRBJ1-5; D perhaps matches TRBD1 (6 bases). The CDR3 has 16 residues. Trimming shortened V by 2 bases and J by 0 bases, and 11 bases separated the two germline ends. Germline V gene lookup returns CDR1 MNHNS and CDR2 SASEGT. The CDR3 DNA reads as TGTGCCAGCAGTGAAAGGACAGACCATAGCAATCAGCCCCAGCATTTT. Its translation is CASSERTDHSNQPQHF.

The chain uses TRBV5-1 and TRBJ1-2, with 11 nucleotides matching TRBD1. Germline values: CDR1 SGHRS, CDR2 YFSETQ. Trimming cost V 3 bases and J 9 bases; bases outside gene matches: 10. The length of the CDR3 is 15 residues. The CDR3 coding sequence is TGCGCCAGCAGCTCTGGACAGGGGGCTAGGGTGAGCTACACCTTC. This codes for CASSSGQGARVSYTF.

The chain uses TRBV21-1 and TRBJ2-1; the table calls TRBD1, which could not be checked here. TRBV21-1 is a pseudogene locus. The CDR3 covers 18 residues. CDR3 sequence reads: CASSTSTWGQGGENEQFF. The CDR3 DNA follows: TGTGCCAGCAGCACCTCAACTTGGGGACAGGGGGGTGAAAATGAGCAGTTCTTC.

This clone is a singleton in its sample. The CDR3 DNA reads as TGTGCCAGCAGCCTAGGTGAGGGATTGGGGAATTCACCCCTCCACTTT. Protein product: CASSLGEGLGNSPLHF. This chain uses TRBV5-6 with TRBJ1-6; D call uncertain. The CDR3 loop spans 16 amino acids. CDR1 is SGHDT, CDR2 YYEEEE, per germline. Trimming took off 4 bases at V and 7 bases at J, with 18 bases between the two ends. Based on the CDR3 plus reference TRBV5-6 and TRBJ1-6, the full variable domain is DAGVTQSPTHLIKTRGQQVTLRCSPKSGHDTVSWYQQALGQGPQFIFQYYEEEERQRGNFPDRFSGHQFPNYSSELNVNALLLGDSALYLCASSLGEGLGNSPLHFGNGTRLTVT.

The chain uses TRBV27 and TRBJ1-5, with D possibly matching TRBD1 (5 bases). Trimming cost V 4 bases and J 5 bases, with 9 bases left between them. The CDR3 sequence is 13 residues long. The germline gives CDR1 MNHEY, CDR2 SMNVEV (reference sequence). The CDR3 is CASSYGGDQPQHF. The CDR3 coding sequence is TGTGCCAGCAGTTACGGGGGGGATCAGCCCCAGCATTTT.

This clone was seen a single time. The V call is TRBV18, the J call TRBJ2-7, with 8 bases that match TRBD1. CDR1 is KGHSH and CDR2 is LQKENI in the germline V gene. The CDR3 sequence is 15 residues long. Trimming at V came to 2 bases and at J to 4 bases, leaving 7 bases not matched to a gene. The CDR3 bases are TGTGCCAGCTCACCAACCGGGACAGGACAGTACGAGCAGTACTTC. Protein sequence: CASSPTGTGQYEQYF.

V gene TRBV11-3 combines with J gene TRBJ2-1; D unresolved. Trimming shortened V by 1 base and J by 3 bases, and 7 bases separated the two germline ends. The CDR3 is 14 residues long. Germline values: CDR1 SGHNT, CDR2 YENEEA. CDR3 amino acids: CASSLGAGYNEQFF. The CDR3 nucleotides are TGTGCCAGCAGCTTAGGGGCTGGCTACAATGAGCAGTTCTTC. The complete variable domain, with remaining parts taken from reference TRBV11-3 and TRBJ2-1, reads EAGVVQSPRYKIIEKKQPVAFWCNPISGHNTLYWYLQNLGQGPELLIRYENEEAVDDSQLPKDRFSAERLKGVDSTLKIQPAELGDSAVYLCASSLGAGYNEQFFGPGTRLTVL.

This rearrangement joins TRBV19 to TRBJ1-3, with 10 positions matching TRBD1. Trimming at V came to 5 bases and at J to 2 bases, leaving 6 bases not matched to a gene. In germline, CDR1 is LNHDA, CDR2 SQIVND (reference sequence). This CDR3 is 16 amino acids long. The DNA of the CDR3 is TGTGCCAGTAGTTTTTCGACAGGGGGCACTGGAAACACCATATATTTT. As protein: CASSFSTGGTGNTIYF.

This clone has only one observation. The rearrangement joins TRBV27 to TRBJ1-5; the match to TRBD1 covers 11 bases. Germline-derived CDR1 and CDR2 are MNHEY and SMNVEV (reference sequence). The CDR3 totals 15 residues. The trim removed 2 bases at V and 7 bases at J, leaving 4 bases unmatched. The CDR3 DNA reads TGTGCCAGCAGTTTAATGGGACAGGGGGTCCAGCCCCAGCATTTT. It yields the protein CASSLMGQGVQPQHF.

The V gene is TRBV7-8, the J gene TRBJ1-2, with D unresolved. The CDR3 runs 13 residues. From germline, CDR1 is SGHVS and CDR2 FQNEAQ. Deletions cut 3 bases from V and 5 bases from J, with 10 bases between. Here the CDR3 DNA reads TGTGCCAGCAGCTTTAGCGCTTTTTATGGCTACACCTTC. Protein sequence: CASSFSAFYGYTF.

The chain joins TRBV7-6 to TRBJ1-4; tentative D call: TRBD1 (6 bases). CDR3 length: 15 amino acids. The germline gives CDR1 SGHVS, CDR2 FNYEAQ. V was trimmed by 5 bases and J by 3 bases, leaving 13 bases between them. Here the CDR3 DNA reads TGTGCCAGCAGCCAACGGGCAGGGGCTAATGAAAAACTGTTTTTT. Residues: CASSQRAGANEKLFF.

A few counts support this clone. V gene TRBV7-2 combines with J gene TRBJ1-2; D possibly corresponds to TRBD1 (6 bases). Germline V gives CDR1 SGHTA, CDR2 FQGNSA. The V end was cut by 7 bases, the J end by 6 bases, with 18 bases between. The CDR3 runs 14 residues. The CDR3 DNA reads TGTGCCAGCACTTACCCCGGACAGCTCCATGGCTACACCTTC. This translates into CASTYPGQLHGYTF.

This chain joins TRBV15 and TRBJ1-1; 7 nucleotides align to TRBD1. The V gene's germline CDR1 is LNHNV and CDR2 YYDKDF (reference sequence). The CDR3 has 15 amino acids. J gave up 4 bases and V 1 base, and 6 bases lay outside the gene matches. DNA for the CDR3: TGTGCCACCAGCAGAGGAGACAGGGAGGTCACTGAAGCTTTCTTT. It encodes CATSRGDREVTEAFF. The full variable domain, rest sourced from reference TRBV15 and TRBJ1-1, is DAMVIQNPRYQVTQFGKPVTLSCSQTLNHNVMYWYQQKSSQAPKLLFHYYDKDFNNEADTPDNFQSRRPNTSFCFLDIRSPGLGDTAMYLCATSRGDREVTEAFFGQGTRLTVV.